Below, 31 T cell receptor beta chains from the same sample are listed, as sequenced in a study of glioma-infiltrating T cells. Using RNA template, CDR3s of TCR alpha and beta were amplified with iRepertoire arm-PCR. TCRdb independently ran MiXCR on the multiplex PCR reads; one entry per CDR3 protein. Among roughly 100,000 distinct CDR3 sequences listed, around 31% were seen once. Sequenced: glioma tissue, nonneoplastic brain tissue, or PBMCs (not recorded which). The receptors derive from a human donor with low-grade glioma or glioblastoma, undergoing nonglioma brain surgery, or in good health (not recorded which).

This clonotype has a count of ten or more. The junction departs from germline at one end; a sequencing error may be responsible. The chain joins TRBV2 to TRBJ1-3, with TRBD1 identical over 8 bases. Per germline, CDR1 SNHLY and CDR2 FYNNEI. The CDR3 spans 14 residues. CDR3 sequence: CASSEAQGANTIYF. Here the CDR3 DNA reads TGTGCCAGCAGCGAAGCCCAGGGGGCTAACACCATATATTTT.

As for this clonotype: A much larger clone sits a single nucleotide away, making a read error possible. This rearrangement joins TRBV20-1 to TRBJ1-2; D unclear. This CDR3 comprises 10 residues. The germline V gene encodes CDR1 DFQATT and CDR2 SNEGSKA (reference sequence). CDR3 nucleotides: TGCGGTGCTCCGAACTATGGCTACACCTTC. Amino acid sequence: CGAPNYGYTF.

The V gene is TRBV25-1, the J gene TRBJ2-7; 7 bases are a match to TRBD2. The CDR3 is made up of 14 amino acids. Looked up from germline, CDR1 is MGHDK and CDR2 is SYGVNS. After removal of 1 base from V and 5 bases from J, the junction contained 5 bases not matched to a gene. In DNA form, the CDR3 reads TGTGCCAGCAGTGAATTTGGGGAGGGCCACGAGCAGTACTTC. Protein sequence: CASSEFGEGHEQYF.

The chain is built from TRBV18 and TRBJ1-6; D is ambiguous. The V end lost 8 bases, the J end lost 7 bases, and 15 bases lay between the germline ends. Germline loops: CDR1 KGHSH, CDR2 LQKENI. The CDR3 has 14 amino acids. This chain's CDR3 is CASQREGLNSPLHF. CDR3 in DNA: TGTGCCAGCCAACGGGAGGGCCTCAATTCACCCCTCCACTTT.

This clonotype was observed a handful of times. The CDR3 bases are TGTGCCAGCAGACACGGGACACCCTTTAGCAATCAGCCCCAGCATTTT. This codes for CASRHGTPFSNQPQHF. This sequence joins TRBV5-8 and TRBJ1-5; possibly TRBD1 for D (6 bases). The CDR3 extends over 16 amino acids. Trimming left V 5 bases short and J 0 bases short, with 15 bases between. CDR1 and CDR2 from the germline V gene are SGHTS and YDEGEE.

This clonotype has only a few counts. The V call is TRBV7-6, the J call TRBJ2-3; unclear D gene. The CDR3 has 12 amino acids. Trimming shortened V by 2 bases and J by 7 bases, and 7 bases separated the two germline ends. Germline CDR1 is SGHVS and CDR2 is FNYEAQ. The DNA of the CDR3 is TGTGCCAGCAGCTTATCACAGAATACGCAGTATTTT. This encodes CASSLSQNTQYF.

The CDR3 nucleotides read TGTGCCAGCAGCACGGGGACTGAAGCTTTCTTT. Residues: CASSTGTEAFF. The chain has TRBV11-3 and TRBJ1-1; the D is unclear. Germline values: CDR1 SGHNT, CDR2 YENEEA. Deletions cut 5 bases from V and 5 bases from J, with 6 bases between. The CDR3 consists of 11 residues. Combining the CDR3 with reference TRBV11-3 and TRBJ1-1 gives the whole variable domain EAGVVQSPRYKIIEKKQPVAFWCNPISGHNTLYWYLQNLGQGPELLIRYENEEAVDDSQLPKDRFSAERLKGVDSTLKIQPAELGDSAVYLCASSTGTEAFFGQGTRLTVV.

As to this clonotype: Since a much larger clone is just one base distant, this may be a read error. The V gene is TRBV18, the J gene TRBJ2-1; 11 nucleotides align to TRBD2. The CDR3 has 17 residues. Germline V gives CDR1 KGHSH, CDR2 LQKENI. The CDR3, as DNA: TGTGCCAGCTCATCCACACTAGCGGGGGACAAATACAATGAGCAGCTCTTC. Translation gives CASSSTLAGDKYNEQLF.

This clonotype appeared many times. The chain joins TRBV7-9 to TRBJ2-3; TRBD2 matches 9 bases. The CDR3 has 17 amino acids. The J segment lost 1 base and the V segment lost 1 base, leaving 6 bases of the junction unmatched. Germline V CDR1 and CDR2: SEHNR, FQNEAQ (reference sequence). CDR3 DNA sequence: TGTGCCAGCAGCTTAGGGCTAGCGGGGTCACGCACAGATACGCAGTATTTT. Translation gives CASSLGLAGSRTDTQYF.

This clonotype was found many times. The J gene is TRBJ1-5, the V gene TRBV19; D ambiguous. The V and J ends lost 6 bases and 4 bases respectively, with 13 bases between them. Germline V gives CDR1 LNHDA, CDR2 SQIVND (reference sequence). The CDR3 runs to 14 residues. In DNA, the CDR3 is TGTGCCAGTAGCTTACAAGCGTTTAATCAGCCCCAGCATTTT. This encodes CASSLQAFNQPQHF.

For this clonotype: A much larger clone sits a single nucleotide away, making a read error possible. The rearrangement uses TRBV6-2 or TRBV6-3 and TRBJ2-5; D assignment may be TRBD1 or TRBD2 (6 bases each). The CDR3 is 16 residues long. CDR1 and CDR2 (germline): MNHEY, SVGEGT. The CDR3 here is CASSYSSRGGLETRYF. CDR3 nucleotides: TGTGCCAGCAGTTACTCGTCCCGAGGGGGGCTTGAGACCCGGTACTTC.

A word on this clonotype: A much larger clone differs by one base, so this may be a read error. The V and J genes are TRBV7-8 and TRBJ2-1; D tentatively reads TRBD1 or TRBD2 (6 bases each). The CDR3 totals 18 residues. Germline values: CDR1 SGHVS, CDR2 FQNEAQ. This chain's CDR3 is CASSLNLGGRGSYDEQFF. The CDR3 DNA follows: TGTGCCAGCAGCTTAAACTTGGGGGGCAGGGGATCCTACGATGAGCAGTTCTTC.

This clonotype came up many times. The V call is TRBV6-1, the J call TRBJ1-1, with 8 bases fitting TRBD1. Germline trimming cut 6 bases from V and 5 bases from J; bases unmatched to any gene: 8. Per the germline V gene, CDR1 is MNHNS and CDR2 is SASEGT. The CDR3 runs to 14 residues. The CDR3 nucleotides are TGTGCCAGCAGCCAGACAGGGGAGGGGACTGAAGCTTTCTTT. As protein: CASSQTGEGTEAFF.

This clonotype was observed many times. The V call is TRBV12-3 or TRBV12-4, the J call TRBJ2-1; D gene uncertain. This CDR3 is 12 amino acids long. Trimming shortened V by 6 bases and J by 5 bases, and 8 bases separated the two germline ends. The CDR3 here is CASSSYNNEQFF. DNA of the CDR3: TGTGCCAGCAGCTCCTACAACAATGAGCAGTTCTTC.

In its sample, this clonotype was seen many times. V is TRBV20-1 and J is TRBJ2-3, with 9 bases fitting TRBD2. V was clipped by 2 bases and J by 0 bases; unmatched bases: 6. The CDR3 contains 16 residues. CDR1 and CDR2 from the germline V gene are DFQATT and SNEGSKA (reference sequence). The chain's CDR3 is CSARSQSGGSTDTQYF. The CDR3 coding sequence is TGCAGTGCTAGATCTCAAAGCGGGGGGAGCACAGATACGCAGTATTTT.

The gene calls are TRBV28 and TRBJ2-7; TRBD1 agrees at 7 bases. Germline V lookup: CDR1 MDHEN, CDR2 SYDVKM. The CDR3 is 16 residues long. Trimming took 9 bases from V and 1 from J; bases not matched to a gene: 15. The CDR3, as DNA: TGTGCCAGTATAGGACGGGACAGCGGCTATTCCTACGAGCAGTACTTC. Protein sequence: CASIGRDSGYSYEQYF. The full variable domain, rest sourced from reference TRBV28 and TRBJ2-7, is DVKVTQSSRYLVKRTGEKVFLECVQDMDHENMFWYRQDPGLGLRLIYFSYDVKMKEKGDIPEGYSVSREKKERFSLILESASTNQTSMYLCASIGRDSGYSYEQYFGPGTRLTVT.

The chain combines TRBV7-9 with TRBJ1-2; 9 nucleotides agree with TRBD1. Per the germline V gene, CDR1 is SEHNR and CDR2 is FQNEAQ (reference sequence). Trimming at V came to 6 bases and at J to 5 bases, leaving 4 bases not matched to a gene. The CDR3 runs 13 residues. The CDR3 region has the DNA TGTGCCAGCAGTTCGGGACAGGGTTATGGCTACACCTTC. Translated: CASSSGQGYGYTF.

This rearrangement joins TRBV19 to TRBJ1-6; D possibly corresponds to TRBD1 (6 bases). The germline V gene has CDR1 LNHDA and CDR2 SQIVND (reference sequence). Trimming stripped 10 bases from V and 14 bases from J, with 33 bases between. The CDR3 has 17 residues. The CDR3 reads CATMPPGQTLTGGSLHF. CDR3 DNA sequence: TGTGCCACAATGCCCCCGGGACAAACCTTAACGGGGGGGTCCCTCCACTTT. Full variable domain (outside the CDR3, taken from reference TRBV19 and TRBJ1-6): DGGITQSPKYLFRKEGQNVTLSCEQNLNHDAMYWYRQDPGQGLRLIYYSQIVNDFQKGDIAEGYSVSREKKESFPLTVTSAQKNPTAFYLCATMPPGQTLTGGSLHFGNGTRLTVT.

This clonotype has ten or more counts. The rearrangement links TRBV19 to TRBJ1-5; D uncertain. CDR1 and CDR2 (germline): LNHDA, SQIVND (reference sequence). The CDR3 has 12 residues. V lost 3 bases and J lost 2, with 2 bases in between. The DNA for the CDR3 is TGTGCCAGTAGTATTGGCAATCAGCCCCAGCATTTT. Translating it yields CASSIGNQPQHF.

At least ten counts were recorded for this clonotype. The chain joins TRBV6-2 or TRBV6-3 to TRBJ2-6; D call uncertain. Germline V lookup: CDR1 MNHEY, CDR2 SVGEGT. Trimming took 0 bases from V and 0 from J, leaving 3 bases between them. CDR3 length: 15 amino acids. CDR3: CASSYSGSGANVLTF. The CDR3 DNA sequence: TGTGCCAGCAGTTACTCAGGCTCTGGGGCCAACGTCCTGACTTTC.

A word on this clonotype: Given a much more abundant clone one base away, this may be a read error. This CDR3 is missing its conserved last phenylalanine or tryptophan, likely due to a read error. The V and J genes are TRBV7-6 and TRBJ1-3; 7 bases are shared with TRBD1. Trimming took 5 bases from V and 2 from J; bases not matched to a gene: 3. Per germline, CDR1 SGHVS and CDR2 FNYEAQ. This CDR3 spans 14 amino acids. The CDR3, as DNA: TGTGCCAGCAGCCCTGGGACAGCTGGAAACACCATATATCTT. It encodes CASSPGTAGNTIYL.

This clonotype was counted at least ten times. This chain uses TRBV20-1 with TRBJ2-2, with 9 nucleotides matching TRBD2. Germline lookup yields CDR1 DFQATT and CDR2 SNEGSKA (reference sequence). The CDR3 runs to 17 residues. Trimming at V came to 2 bases and at J to 0 bases, leaving 7 bases not matched to a gene. This CDR3 reads CSARSASGAANTGELFF. The CDR3 nucleotides read TGCAGTGCTAGATCGGCTAGCGGGGCCGCGAACACCGGGGAGCTGTTTTTT.

V usage is TRBV2 and J usage is TRBJ2-1; D might be TRBD1 (6 bases). Looked up from germline, CDR1 is SNHLY and CDR2 is FYNNEI. V dropped 8 bases and J dropped 3 bases, with 11 bases sitting between them. This CDR3 contains 13 residues. DNA for the CDR3: TGTGCCAGCTTAAGGACAGACTACAATGAGCAGTTCTTC. This sequence encodes CASLRTDYNEQFF.

This clonotype was found a few times. The V call is TRBV29-1, the J call TRBJ1-2, with TRBD1 as a possible D gene (5 bases). CDR1 and CDR2 (germline): SQVTM, ANQGSEA. V was clipped by 2 bases and J by 6 bases, with 16 bases between them. The CDR3 has 14 residues. CDR3: CSVETRGKAHGYTF. The CDR3 bases are TGCAGCGTTGAAACACGGGGGAAAGCCCATGGCTACACCTTC.

V gene TRBV7-9 combines with J gene TRBJ1-1; D is undetermined. CDR3 length: 15 residues. The germline V and J ends were trimmed by 5 bases and 4 bases, with 17 bases remaining between them. The germline V gene has CDR1 SEHNR and CDR2 FQNEAQ (reference sequence). The CDR3 reads CASSQLTQAGTEAFF. The CDR3 coding sequence is TGTGCCAGCAGCCAGTTGACCCAGGCGGGCACTGAAGCTTTCTTT.

This clonotype was seen many times. This chain uses TRBV6-6 with TRBJ1-3; D is unresolved. V was clipped by 0 bases and J by 4 bases, with 13 bases between them. This CDR3 spans 16 amino acids. Germline V gene data show CDR1 as MNHNY and CDR2 as SVGAGI (reference sequence). The chain's CDR3 is CASSYSDPKLGNTIYF. DNA for the CDR3: TGTGCCAGCAGTTACTCGGACCCTAAGCTCGGAAACACCATATATTTT.

The rearrangement joins TRBV9 to TRBJ2-5; 7 nucleotides agree with TRBD2. This CDR3 comprises 15 residues. With V trimmed by 3 bases and J by 0 bases, 5 bases remained unmatched. Germline V gene sequence: CDR1 SGDLS, CDR2 YYNGEE. CDR3 in DNA: TGTGCCAGCAGCGGGCGGGGGAGCTACCAAGAGACCCAGTACTTC. Its translation is CASSGRGSYQETQYF.

Turning to this clonotype: Possible read error: a much larger clone is one base away. The chain combines TRBV7-8 with TRBJ1-4; tentative D call: TRBD1 (5 bases). CDR3 length equals 14 residues. The germline CDR1 and CDR2 sequences are SGHVS and FQNEAQ. Trimming took off 5 bases at V and 8 bases at J, with 15 bases between the two ends. CDR3 amino acids: CASSTPGGKEKLFF. Written as DNA, the CDR3 is TGTGCCAGCAGCACTCCGGGGGGGAAGGAAAAACTGTTTTTT.

This CDR3 is CSATRLAGSDTQYF. DNA of the CDR3: TGCAGTGCCACTCGACTAGCGGGGTCCGATACGCAGTATTTT. The V call is TRBV20-1, the J call TRBJ2-3; 11 bases map to TRBD2. The CDR3 extends over 14 amino acids. The germline CDR1 and CDR2 sequences are DFQATT and SNEGSKA (reference sequence). V trimming: 6 bases; J trimming: 6 bases; junction bases outside the gene matches: 8.

Sample share makes this clonotype medium-sized. The chain is built from TRBV7-8 and TRBJ2-3; D may correspond to TRBD1 or TRBD2 (5 bases each). Trimming took 3 bases from V and 2 from J, leaving 6 bases between them. The CDR3 sequence is 13 residues long. Germline lookup yields CDR1 SGHVS and CDR2 FQNEAQ. The CDR3 bases are TGTGCCAGCAGCTTGGGACCCACAGATACGCAGTATTTT. It translates to CASSLGPTDTQYF. Using reference TRBV7-8 and TRBJ2-3 for the parts outside the CDR3, the full variable domain is GAGVSQSPRYKVAKRGQDVALRCDPISGHVSLFWYQQALGQGPEFLTYFQNEAQLDKSGLPSDRFFAERPEGSVSTLKIQRTQQEDSAVYLCASSLGPTDTQYFGPGTRLTVL.

The sample holds many counts of this clonotype. V usage is TRBV18 and J usage is TRBJ1-5; D gene uncertain. The germline V gene encodes CDR1 KGHSH and CDR2 LQKENI. This CDR3 has 13 residues. Trimming took off 5 bases at V and 9 bases at J, with 14 bases between the two ends. CDR3 in amino acids: CASSSSQNAPQHF. CDR3 DNA sequence: TGTGCCAGCTCAAGTTCACAGAATGCGCCCCAGCATTTT.